Listed here is a single T cell receptor (beta chain). Its antigen remains unidentified. This sample was taken from a study of OX40 agonist ivuxolimab in advanced cancers. Overall study: The treatment was a fully human IgG2 OX40 agonist, ivuxolimab. Enrolled patients in dose escalation had cancers that were hepatocellular carcinoma, melanoma, renal cell or head and neck cancer. Notes on the study in general: Blood T cells, both CD4+ and CD8+, expanded clonally by week 6 at 0.1 to 3.0 mg/kg.

Sequencing used immunoSEQ multiplex PCR; TCRdb keeps in-frame clones, though not all of them. The sample lists 30,000 to 35,000 clones; about three quarters were seen once. The germline CDR1 and CDR2 sequences are MNHNY and SVGAGI (reference sequence). The germline V and J ends were trimmed by 6 bases and 5 bases, with 10 bases remaining between them. The CDR3 is 13 amino acids. Cycle 7 day 1, cycle 4 day 1, and baseline were the timepoints at which blood was sampled. The TCR comes from an adult with an advanced solid tumor such as melanoma, head and neck, liver or kidney cancer. The sequencing here drew on CD4+ or CD8+ T cells sorted from blood, taken in a trial of the OX40 agonist ivuxolimab. The V gene is TRBV6-6, the J gene TRBJ1-4; D uncertain. The CDR3, as DNA: TGTGCCAGCAGGTTGGCTGGGAATGAAAAACTGTTTTTT. Translating it yields CASRLAGNEKLFF.